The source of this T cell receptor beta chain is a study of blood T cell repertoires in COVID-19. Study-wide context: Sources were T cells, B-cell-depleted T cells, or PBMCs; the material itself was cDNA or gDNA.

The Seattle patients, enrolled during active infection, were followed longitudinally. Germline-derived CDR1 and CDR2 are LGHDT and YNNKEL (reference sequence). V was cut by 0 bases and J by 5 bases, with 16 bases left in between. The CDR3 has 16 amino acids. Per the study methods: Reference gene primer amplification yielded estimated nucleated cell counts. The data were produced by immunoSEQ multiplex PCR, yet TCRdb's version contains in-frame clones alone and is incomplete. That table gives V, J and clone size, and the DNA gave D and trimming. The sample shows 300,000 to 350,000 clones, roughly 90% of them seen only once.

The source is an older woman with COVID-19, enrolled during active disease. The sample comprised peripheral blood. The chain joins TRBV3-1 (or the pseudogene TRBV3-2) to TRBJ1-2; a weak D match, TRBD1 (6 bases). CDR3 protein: CASSQDKEAGDYGYTF. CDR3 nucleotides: TGTGCCAGCAGCCAAGATAAGGAGGCAGGGGATTATGGCTACACCTTC.